Listed below are T cell receptor beta chains from one sample, sequenced in a study of cytomegalovirus exposure and HLA in healthy donors. Clones were sequenced by immunoSEQ multiplex PCR, and TCRdb holds only the in-frame ones, with some missing. This sample has roughly 150,000 clones, with roughly 80% found just once. The sequencing sample was made of PBMCs. All receptors come from a man aged 45-65 years in good health and CMV-seropositive. CDR3s include the opening cysteine and the closing phenylalanine or tryptophan. Fields, in order: J gene, D gene, clone size, V gene, CDR3 DNA, CDR3 protein. D genes are given only for firm matches. Clone size appears in some rows only: once, few, many, or a class for an expanded clone.

J gene: TRBJ2-7
D gene: TRBD2
clone size: -
V gene: TRBV4-2
CDR3 DNA: TGTGCCAGCAGCCAAGAGGGACTAGCCCCCTACGAGCAGTACTTC
CDR3 protein: CASSQEGLAPYEQYF

J gene: TRBJ1-1
D gene: -
clone size: once
V gene: TRBV19
CDR3 DNA: TGTGCCAGTAGTACCGGGGGTCTGGACACTGAAGCTTTCTTT
CDR3 protein: CASSTGGLDTEAFF

J gene: TRBJ1-5
D gene: -
clone size: -
V gene: TRBV6-6
CDR3 DNA: TGTGCCAGCAGTTACTACGGTTCCAATCAGCCCCAGCATTTT
CDR3 protein: CASSYYGSNQPQHF

J gene: TRBJ1-1
D gene: -
clone size: once
V gene: TRBV20-1
CDR3 DNA: TGCAGTGCTACCTGGGGGGGTCCGGCTTTCTTT
CDR3 protein: CSATWGGPAFF

J gene: TRBJ2-2
D gene: TRBD1
clone size: -
V gene: TRBV19
CDR3 DNA: TGTGCCAGTAGCAGACAGGGGGCAGGGTACACCGGGGAGCTGTTTTTT
CDR3 protein: CASSRQGAGYTGELFF

J gene: TRBJ2-3
D gene: TRBD1
clone size: -
V gene: TRBV2
CDR3 DNA: TGTGCCAGCAGAAGGACAGGGGGTGGCACAGATACGCAGTATTTT
CDR3 protein: CASRRTGGGTDTQYF

J gene: TRBJ2-3
D gene: -
clone size: -
V gene: TRBV29-1
CDR3 DNA: TGCAGCGGACTAACAGCGTCCGATACGCAGTATTTT
CDR3 protein: CSGLTASDTQYF

J gene: TRBJ2-5
D gene: TRBD2
clone size: once
V gene: TRBV5-6
CDR3 DNA: TGTGCCAGCACCCGTCTCCGGGGGGGGGAAGATGAGACCCAGTACTTC
CDR3 protein: CASTRLRGGEDETQYF

J gene: TRBJ2-3
D gene: TRBD1
clone size: few
V gene: TRBV5-1
CDR3 DNA: TGCGCCAGCAGCCAGAGTGGACAGGGGGTGGCAGATACGCAGTATTTT
CDR3 protein: CASSQSGQGVADTQYF

J gene: TRBJ1-2
D gene: TRBD1
clone size: -
V gene: TRBV6-6
CDR3 DNA: TGTGCCAGCAGTTCTACGGGACAGGGGGACTATGGCTACACCTTC
CDR3 protein: CASSSTGQGDYGYTF

J gene: TRBJ1-5
D gene: TRBD1
clone size: -
V gene: TRBV10-3
CDR3 DNA: TGTGCCATCAAGGGCCACGGACAGGGTAGCAATCAGCCCCAGCATTTT
CDR3 protein: CAIKGHGQGSNQPQHF

J gene: TRBJ1-6
D gene: -
clone size: -
V gene: TRBV2
CDR3 DNA: TGTGCCAGCACCCAGACAGTATTGAATTCACCCCTCCACTTT
CDR3 protein: CASTQTVLNSPLHF

J gene: TRBJ2-7
D gene: TRBD2
clone size: -
V gene: TRBV5-1
CDR3 DNA: TGCGCCAGCAGCTTGGGCGCTAGCGGGGGGATTAACGAGCAGTACTTC
CDR3 protein: CASSLGASGGINEQYF

J gene: TRBJ1-5
D gene: -
clone size: -
V gene: TRBV19
CDR3 DNA: TGTGCCAGTAGTACCTACAGGGATAGCAATCAGCCCCAGCATTTT
CDR3 protein: CASSTYRDSNQPQHF

J gene: TRBJ2-1
D gene: -
clone size: once
V gene: TRBV7-9
CDR3 DNA: TGTGCCAGCAGAGACAGACTCTTCTACAATGAGCAGTTCTTC
CDR3 protein: CASRDRLFYNEQFF

J gene: TRBJ2-7
D gene: TRBD2
clone size: -
V gene: TRBV27
CDR3 DNA: TGTGCCAGCAGCCCCTGGGGACTAGCGACCTACGAGCAGTACTTC
CDR3 protein: CASSPWGLATYEQYF

J gene: TRBJ2-1
D gene: TRBD2
clone size: few
V gene: TRBV13
CDR3 DNA: TGTGCCAGCAGCGTTCGTTTAGCGGGGGGACCTAATGAGCAGTTCTTC
CDR3 protein: CASSVRLAGGPNEQFF

J gene: TRBJ1-4
D gene: -
clone size: -
V gene: TRBV7-2
CDR3 DNA: TGTGCCAGCAGCCCAGGCTGGGCTAATGAAAAACTGTTTTTT
CDR3 protein: CASSPGWANEKLFF

J gene: TRBJ2-7
D gene: -
clone size: -
V gene: TRBV4-1
CDR3 DNA: TGCGCCAGCAGCCCCACGGAGAGGCTACTCGAGCAGTACTTC
CDR3 protein: CASSPTERLLEQYF

J gene: TRBJ1-2
D gene: -
clone size: -
V gene: TRBV19
CDR3 DNA: TGTGCCACAGGGGACAACTATGGCTACACCTTC
CDR3 protein: CATGDNYGYTF

J gene: TRBJ1-1
D gene: TRBD1
clone size: few
V gene: TRBV11-3
CDR3 DNA: TGTGCCAGCAGCTTAGATAGGGGGCACACTGAAGCTTTCTTT
CDR3 protein: CASSLDRGHTEAFF

J gene: TRBJ2-3
D gene: -
clone size: -
V gene: TRBV5-4
CDR3 DNA: TGTGCCAGCAGCCCCTCCCCGACAGTTACAAGCACAGATACGCAGTATTTT
CDR3 protein: CASSPSPTVTSTDTQYF

J gene: TRBJ1-2
D gene: -
clone size: -
V gene: TRBV19
CDR3 DNA: TGTGCCAGTACCCCCGTCGGGGGAGGGTATGGCTACACCTTC
CDR3 protein: CASTPVGGGYGYTF

J gene: TRBJ1-1
D gene: -
clone size: -
V gene: TRBV5-8
CDR3 DNA: TGTGCCAGCACTAGACAGTACACTGAAGCTTTCTTT
CDR3 protein: CASTRQYTEAFF

J gene: TRBJ2-7
D gene: TRBD1
clone size: -
V gene: TRBV2
CDR3 DNA: TGTGCCAGCAGTGGGTTGACAGGGGGGAACGAGCAGTACTTC
CDR3 protein: CASSGLTGGNEQYF

J gene: TRBJ2-7
D gene: -
clone size: few
V gene: TRBV18
CDR3 DNA: TGTGCCAGCTCACCCATGGGACAAACCTACGAGCAGTACTTC
CDR3 protein: CASSPMGQTYEQYF

J gene: TRBJ2-3
D gene: -
clone size: -
V gene: TRBV15
CDR3 DNA: TGTGCCACCAGCCTTAGGGCTCAGGGAGATACGCAGTATTTT
CDR3 protein: CATSLRAQGDTQYF

J gene: TRBJ1-5
D gene: TRBD1
clone size: -
V gene: TRBV9
CDR3 DNA: TGTGCCAGCAGCGTGGGAGGCAGGGGGAAAGATCAGCCCCAGCATTTT
CDR3 protein: CASSVGGRGKDQPQHF

J gene: TRBJ1-1
D gene: TRBD1
clone size: -
V gene: TRBV19
CDR3 DNA: TGTGCCAGTAGTCGGAAGACAGGGCCGAACACTGAAGCTTTCTTT
CDR3 protein: CASSRKTGPNTEAFF